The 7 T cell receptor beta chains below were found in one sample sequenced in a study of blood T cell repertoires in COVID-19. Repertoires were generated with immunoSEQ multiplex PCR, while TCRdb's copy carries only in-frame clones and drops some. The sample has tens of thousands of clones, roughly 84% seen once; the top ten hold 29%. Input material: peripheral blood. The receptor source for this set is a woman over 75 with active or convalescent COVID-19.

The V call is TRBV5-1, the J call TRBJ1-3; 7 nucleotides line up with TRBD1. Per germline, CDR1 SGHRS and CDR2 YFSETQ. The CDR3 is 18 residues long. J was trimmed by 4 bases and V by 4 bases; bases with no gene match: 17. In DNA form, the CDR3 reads TGCGCCAGCAGCGCGGACCGACAGGGTAGGGGAGCGGGAAACACCATATATTTT. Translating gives CASSADRQGRGAGNTIYF.

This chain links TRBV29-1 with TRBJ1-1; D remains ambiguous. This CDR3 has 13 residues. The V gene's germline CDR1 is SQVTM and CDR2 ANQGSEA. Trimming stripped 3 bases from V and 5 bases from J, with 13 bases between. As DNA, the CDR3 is TGCAGCGTTGAGAGCTCGGTCTGGACTGAAGCTTTCTTT. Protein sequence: CSVESSVWTEAFF.

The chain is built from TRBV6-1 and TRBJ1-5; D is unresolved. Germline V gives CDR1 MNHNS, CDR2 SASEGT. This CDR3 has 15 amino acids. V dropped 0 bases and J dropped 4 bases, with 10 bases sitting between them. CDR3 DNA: TGTGCCAGCAGTGAAGCGACACTGAGTAATCAGCCCCAGCATTTT. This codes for CASSEATLSNQPQHF.

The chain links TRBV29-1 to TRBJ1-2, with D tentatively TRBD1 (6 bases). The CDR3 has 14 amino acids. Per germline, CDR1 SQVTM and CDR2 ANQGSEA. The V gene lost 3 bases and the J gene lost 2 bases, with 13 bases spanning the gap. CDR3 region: CSVDRTAGNYGYTF. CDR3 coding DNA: TGCAGCGTTGATAGGACAGCTGGGAACTATGGCTACACCTTC. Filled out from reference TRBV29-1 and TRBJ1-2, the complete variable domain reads SAVISQKPSRDICQRGTSLTIQCQVDSQVTMMFWYRQQPGQSLTLIATANQGSEATYESGFVIDKFPISRPNLTFSTLTVSNMSPEDSSIYLCSVDRTAGNYGYTFGSGTRLTVV.

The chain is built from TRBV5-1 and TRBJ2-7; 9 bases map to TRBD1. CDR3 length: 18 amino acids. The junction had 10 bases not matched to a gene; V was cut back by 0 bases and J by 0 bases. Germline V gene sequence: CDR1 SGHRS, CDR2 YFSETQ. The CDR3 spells CASSLEGQGRPLSYEQYF. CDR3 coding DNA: TGCGCCAGCAGCTTGGAGGGACAGGGTCGCCCCCTCTCCTACGAGCAGTACTTC.

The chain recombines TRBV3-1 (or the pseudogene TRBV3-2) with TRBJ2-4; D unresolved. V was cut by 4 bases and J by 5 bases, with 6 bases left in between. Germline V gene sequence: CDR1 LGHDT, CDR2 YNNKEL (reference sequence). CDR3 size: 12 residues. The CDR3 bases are TGTGCCAGCAGCCTCTCAGAAAACATTCAGTACTTC. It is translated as CASSLSENIQYF.

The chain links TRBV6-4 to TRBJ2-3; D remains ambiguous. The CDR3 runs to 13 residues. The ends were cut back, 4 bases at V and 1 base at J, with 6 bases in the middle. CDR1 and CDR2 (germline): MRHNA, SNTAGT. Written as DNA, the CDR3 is TGTGCCAGCAGTGTTTCGGGCACAGATACGCAGTATTTT. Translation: CASSVSGTDTQYF.